The entry below describes one T cell receptor (beta chain). Authors' data handling: Reference gene primers were amplified, and this amplification served to estimate nucleated cell counts. Assay: immunoSEQ multiplex PCR; the TCRdb copy retains only in-frame clones and omits some. Clonal size and the V and J genes are those of that table, whereas D and trimming came from the DNA. The repertoire holds over 110,000 clones, with 65% to 90% as singletons. V was pared by 8 bases and J by 2 bases, with 13 bases between. Germline V lookup: CDR1 GTSNPN, CDR2 SVGIG (reference sequence). The CDR3 has 12 residues. The sample is drawn from a study of blood T cell repertoires in COVID-19. Study details: The samples span acute and convalescent COVID-19 from the United States, Italy and Spain. T cells, B-cell-depleted T cells, or PBMCs provided the cDNA or gDNA that served as material.

The rearrangement uses TRBV30 and TRBJ2-7; possibly TRBD2 for D (6 bases). The source of this sequence is a man aged 55 to 70 with active or convalescent COVID-19. The sequenced sample was peripheral blood. CDR3 DNA sequence: TGTGCCGGGGGGACTGTCCCCTACGAGCAGTACTTC. Residues: CAGGTVPYEQYF.